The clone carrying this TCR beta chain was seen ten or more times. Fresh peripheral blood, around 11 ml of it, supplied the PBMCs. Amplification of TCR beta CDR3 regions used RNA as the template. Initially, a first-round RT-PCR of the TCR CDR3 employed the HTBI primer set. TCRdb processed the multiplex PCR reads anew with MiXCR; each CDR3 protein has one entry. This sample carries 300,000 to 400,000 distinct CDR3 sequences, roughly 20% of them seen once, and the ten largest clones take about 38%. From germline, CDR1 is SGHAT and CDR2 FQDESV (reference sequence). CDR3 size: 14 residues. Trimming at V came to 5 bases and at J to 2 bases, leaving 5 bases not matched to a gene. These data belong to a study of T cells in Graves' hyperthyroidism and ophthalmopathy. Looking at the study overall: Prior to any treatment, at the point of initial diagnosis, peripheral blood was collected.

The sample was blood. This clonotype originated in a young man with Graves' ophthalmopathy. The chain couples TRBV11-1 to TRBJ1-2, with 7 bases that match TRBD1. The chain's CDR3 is CASSRDSLNYGYTF. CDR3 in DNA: TGTGCCAGCAGCCGGGACAGCCTAAACTATGGCTACACCTTC.